This TCR beta chain was sequenced during a study of long-term antiretroviral therapy in people with HIV. It was version v3.0 of the immunoSEQ assay that was run at survey level. TCRdb's table, derived via immunoSEQ multiplex PCR, lists solely in-frame clones and lacks some. Counted here are about 22,000 clones, around 84% occurring once; the ten biggest clones make up 4% to 5%. With V trimmed by 0 bases and J by 0 bases, 7 bases remained unmatched. This CDR3 is built from 17 residues. Germline V CDR1 and CDR2: MNHNS, SASEGT. The sequence derives from a man aged 60 to 69 with HIV. The material was unsorted PBMCs, obtained 1.3 years after starting antiretroviral therapy. V is TRBV6-1 and J is TRBJ2-7; TRBD2 agrees at 8 bases. CDR3 in amino acids: CASSEARGGHNSYEQYF. The CDR3 coding sequence is TGTGCCAGCAGTGAAGCGCGCGGGGGGCACAACTCCTACGAGCAGTACTTC.